This TCR beta chain was profiled in a study of T cell repertoires in cytomegalovirus infection. CDR1 SGHNT and CDR2 YENEEA come from the germline V gene. CDR3 length equals 18 residues. TCRdb ran MiXCR on the reads and lists one entry per CDR3 protein. The table shows about 330,000 distinct CDR3 sequences, with about a third occurring only once. Worth noting for this clonotype: Its antigen is unknown. Given a much more abundant clone one base away, this may be a read error.

The receptor comes from a human donor in good health (CMV status not recorded). Some clones in this sample may be carry-over from other donors' samples. The chain employs TRBV11-3 and TRBJ2-4; 7 nucleotides match TRBD2. Sequences were derived from cultured PBMCs, sampled from culture after CMV antigen stimulation. In nucleotides, the CDR3 is TGTGCCAACAGCTTAGATCAAGGCGGGAGTCTAGCCAAAAACATTCAGTACTTC. It yields the protein CANSLDQGGSLAKNIQYF.